This TCR beta chain came from a study of T cell changes during pregnancy in multiple sclerosis. In germline, CDR1 is MNHEY, CDR2 SMNVEV (reference sequence). The junction had 7 bases not matched to a gene; V was cut back by 6 bases and J by 2 bases. This CDR3 region has 14 residues. Sequencing used immunoSEQ multiplex PCR; TCRdb keeps in-frame clones, though not all of them. The repertoire holds approximately 40,000 clones, roughly 90% seen once, with roughly 5% in the top ten. The chain recombines TRBV27 with TRBJ2-7; 7 bases line up with TRBD2. Specimen: CD8+ T cells from peripheral blood mononuclear cells, collected in the third trimester of pregnancy. This TCR came from a female donor with multiple sclerosis, enrolled in a pregnancy study. CDR3 residues: CASRPSGQAYEQYF. CDR3 sequence (DNA): TGTGCCAGCAGACCTAGCGGTCAGGCCTACGAGCAGTACTTC.